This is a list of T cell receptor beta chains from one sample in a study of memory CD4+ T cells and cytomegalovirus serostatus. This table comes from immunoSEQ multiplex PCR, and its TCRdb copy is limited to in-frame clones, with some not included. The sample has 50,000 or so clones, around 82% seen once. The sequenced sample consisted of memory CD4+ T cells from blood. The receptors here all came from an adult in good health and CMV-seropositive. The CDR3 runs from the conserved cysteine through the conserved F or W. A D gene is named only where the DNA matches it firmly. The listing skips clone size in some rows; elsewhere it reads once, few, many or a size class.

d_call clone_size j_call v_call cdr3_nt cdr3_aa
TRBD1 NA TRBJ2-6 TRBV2 TGTGCCAGCAGTGGATCGAGACAGGGGGCCTCTGGGGCCAACGTCCTGACTTTC CASSGSRQGASGANVLTF
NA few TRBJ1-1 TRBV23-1 TGCGCCAGCAGGAGAGGGGGTGATCCTTTCTTT CASRRGGDPFF
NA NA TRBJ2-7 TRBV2 TGTGCCAGCACCAGGGAGAGCGAGCAGTACTTC CASTRESEQYF
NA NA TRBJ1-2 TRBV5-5 TGTGCCAGCAGCTTCGGCATGCGTGCAGGGGACTATGGCTACACCTTC CASSFGMRAGDYGYTF
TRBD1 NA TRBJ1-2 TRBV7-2 TGTGCCAGCAGCTTAAACGCAGCAGGGGGTTTCTATGGCTACACCTTC CASSLNAAGGFYGYTF
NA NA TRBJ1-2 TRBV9 TGTGCCAGCAGCCCCAGGTCCTTAAACCCCTATGGCTACACCTTC CASSPRSLNPYGYTF
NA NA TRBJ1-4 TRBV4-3 TGCGCCAGCAGCCAAGCTTTTGGAGCAACTAATGAAAAACTGTTTTTT CASSQAFGATNEKLFF
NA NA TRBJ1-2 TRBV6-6 TGTGCCAGCAGTCGGGGCGCCCGAGCTAACTATGGCTACACCTTC CASSRGARANYGYTF
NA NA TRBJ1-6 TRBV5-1 TGCGCCAGCAGCCGGCAGTCTCTGAGCTCCTATAATTCACCCCTCCACTTT CASSRQSLSSYNSPLHF
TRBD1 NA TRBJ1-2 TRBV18 TGTGCCAGCTCACCACCGATCCTGGCCAGGGGGAATGGCTACACCTTC CASSPPILARGNGYTF
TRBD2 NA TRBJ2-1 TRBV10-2 TGCGCCAGCAGATTGACTAGCGGGGGTAACAATGAGCAGTTCTTC CASRLTSGGNNEQFF